The 11 T cell receptor beta chains below were found in one sample sequenced in a study of STAT5B mutations in CD4+ large granular lymphocyte leukemia. Measured with immunoSEQ multiplex PCR; TCRdb has only the in-frame clones, and not every one. The profile shows approximately 40,000 clones, 81% of them singletons. Specimen: CD4+ T cells from blood buffy coats. Every receptor here comes from a human donor in good health.

V and J are TRBV27 and TRBJ1-1; D gene unclear. Trimming cost V 6 bases and J 0 bases, with 8 bases left between them. This CDR3 spans 13 amino acids. Germline V gene sequence: CDR1 MNHEY, CDR2 SMNVEV (reference sequence). The CDR3 is CASSPGLNTEAFF. The CDR3 coding sequence is TGTGCCAGCAGCCCAGGATTGAACACTGAAGCTTTCTTT.

The chain couples TRBV29-1 to TRBJ2-7, with 7 bases fitting TRBD1. With 4 bases clipped from V and 3 bases from J, the junction kept 6 bases outside the gene matches. Looked up from germline, CDR1 is SQVTM and CDR2 is ANQGSEA. The CDR3 totals 13 residues. CDR3 loop: CSVVPGTDYEQYF. The DNA of the CDR3 is TGCAGCGTTGTGCCCGGGACAGACTACGAGCAGTACTTC.

The rearrangement links TRBV29-1 to TRBJ2-1; the match to TRBD2 covers 9 bases. V was clipped by 4 bases and J by 6 bases; unmatched bases: 1. The CDR3 extends over 12 amino acids. Germline-derived CDR1 and CDR2 are SQVTM and ANQGSEA. The CDR3: CSVVLAGNEQFF. The CDR3 nucleotides read TGCAGCGTTGTACTAGCGGGCAATGAGCAGTTCTTC.

This rearrangement joins TRBV9 to TRBJ2-1, with TRBD2 matching over 9 bases. V gave up 4 bases and J gave up 0 bases; unmatched junction bases: 5. The CDR3 runs 16 residues. From germline, CDR1 is SGDLS and CDR2 YYNGEE. The CDR3 loop reads CASSPWTSASYNEQFF. CDR3 nucleotide sequence: TGTGCCAGCAGCCCTTGGACTAGCGCCTCCTACAATGAGCAGTTCTTC.

This clone was found once. This chain joins TRBV5-5 and TRBJ1-3; D not resolved. This CDR3 contains 16 residues. V was cut by 3 bases and J by 0 bases, with 13 bases left in between. Germline V CDR1 and CDR2: SGHKS, YYEKEE (reference sequence). The CDR3 region has the DNA TGTGCCAGCAGCTCGGAAATCCCTAACTCTGGAAACACCATATATTTT. This codes for CASSSEIPNSGNTIYF.

The V call is TRBV9, the J call TRBJ2-7; D unclear. Trimming stripped 1 base from V and 2 bases from J, with 10 bases between. The CDR3 totals 14 residues. Germline V gene lookup returns CDR1 SGDLS and CDR2 YYNGEE. The CDR3 is CASSVRDVTYEQYF. The CDR3 coding sequence is TGTGCCAGCAGCGTACGAGACGTTACCTACGAGCAGTACTTC.

The gene calls are TRBV6-6 and TRBJ2-7; 8 bases map to TRBD2. CDR3 size: 14 residues. The germline V gene encodes CDR1 MNHNY and CDR2 SVGAGI (reference sequence). V was pared by 5 bases and J by 9 bases, with 12 bases of the junction left unmatched. The CDR3 sequence: CASSTTGTRLRQYF. DNA of the CDR3: TGTGCCAGCAGTACCACCGGGACTAGGTTACGGCAGTACTTC.

This chain connects TRBV4-1 to TRBJ1-1; 8 nucleotides match TRBD1. The V and J ends lost 0 bases and 4 bases, in that order; junction bases with no gene match: 4. This CDR3 region has 15 residues. The germline CDR1 and CDR2 sequences are MGHRA and YSYEKL. The CDR3 nucleotides read TGCGCCAGCAGCCAAGATAGGACAGGGACCACTGAAGCTTTCTTT. Its translation: CASSQDRTGTTEAFF.

The chain has TRBV19 and TRBJ2-7, with 7 bases that match TRBD2. Germline assignment: CDR1 LNHDA and CDR2 SQIVND (reference sequence). CDR3 length equals 13 residues. The V segment lost 4 bases and the J segment 0 bases; nucleotides outside the gene matches: 0. The CDR3 here is CASSSGGSYEQYF. The DNA for the CDR3 is TGTGCCAGTAGTAGCGGGGGCTCCTACGAGCAGTACTTC.

This chain links TRBV19 with TRBJ2-1, with 9 bases identical to TRBD1. The trim removed 1 base at V and 10 bases at J, leaving 14 bases unmatched. The V gene's germline CDR1 is LNHDA and CDR2 SQIVND (reference sequence). This CDR3 is built from 17 residues. DNA of the CDR3: TGTGCCAGTAGTATAGTCCCGGGACAGGGTATATCTCGGGAGCAGTTCTTC. It translates to CASSIVPGQGISREQFF. Based on the CDR3 plus reference TRBV19 and TRBJ2-1, the full variable domain is DGGITQSPKYLFRKEGQNVTLSCEQNLNHDAMYWYRQDPGQGLRLIYYSQIVNDFQKGDIAEGYSVSREKKESFPLTVTSAQKNPTAFYLCASSIVPGQGISREQFFGPGTRLTVL.

This chain uses TRBV6-1 with TRBJ1-5; D ambiguous. Per the germline V gene, CDR1 is MNHNS and CDR2 is SASEGT. V was shortened by 0 bases and J by 0 bases, with 12 bases between the two germline ends. CDR3 length: 17 amino acids. The CDR3 DNA reads TGTGCCAGCAGTGAAGCAGTCGGAAGTAATAGCAATCAGCCCCAGCATTTT. Residues: CASSEAVGSNSNQPQHF.